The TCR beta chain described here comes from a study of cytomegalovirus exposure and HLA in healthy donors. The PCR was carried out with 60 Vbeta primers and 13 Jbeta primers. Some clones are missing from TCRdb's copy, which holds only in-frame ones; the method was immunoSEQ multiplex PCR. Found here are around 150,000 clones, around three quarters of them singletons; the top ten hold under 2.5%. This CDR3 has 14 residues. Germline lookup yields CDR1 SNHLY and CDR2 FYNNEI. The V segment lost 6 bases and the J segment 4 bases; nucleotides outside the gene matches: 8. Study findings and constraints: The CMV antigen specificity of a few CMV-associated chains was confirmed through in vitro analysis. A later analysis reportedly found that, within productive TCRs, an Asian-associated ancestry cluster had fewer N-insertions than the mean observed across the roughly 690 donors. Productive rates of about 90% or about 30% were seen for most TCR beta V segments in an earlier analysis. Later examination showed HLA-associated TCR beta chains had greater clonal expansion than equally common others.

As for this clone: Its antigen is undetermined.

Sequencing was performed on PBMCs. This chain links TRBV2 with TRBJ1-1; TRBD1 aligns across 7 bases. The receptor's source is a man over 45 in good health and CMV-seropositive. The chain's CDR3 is CASRKEGAGTEAFF. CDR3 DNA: TGTGCCAGCAGGAAGGAGGGGGCGGGCACTGAAGCTTTCTTT.